Below are 7 T cell receptor beta chains sequenced from a single sample in a study of shared clonotypes between healthy human individuals. Profiling relied on immunoSEQ multiplex PCR, and the TCRdb table lists in-frame clones only, not all of them. Of 1,100,000 or so clones in the sample, around three quarters were seen once. Sequenced input: memory CD4+ T cells from PBMCs. Subset indicated: CD45RA-negative fraction. The receptors derive from a man aged 18 to 29 in good health. Some clones in this sample may be carry-over from other donors' samples.

V gene TRBV4-2 combines with J gene TRBJ1-4; D not certain. Trimming removed 0 bases at V and 8 bases at J, with 13 bases between. Germline values: CDR1 LGHNA, CDR2 YNFKEQ. This CDR3 is 15 amino acids long. The CDR3 here is CASSQDPWAAEKLFF. As DNA, the CDR3 is TGTGCCAGCAGCCAAGATCCGTGGGCGGCCGAAAAACTGTTTTTT.

The rearrangement uses TRBV5-1 and TRBJ1-1, with 7 bases aligning to TRBD1. Germline V gene lookup returns CDR1 SGHRS and CDR2 YFSETQ. The CDR3 loop spans 15 amino acids. V lost 0 bases and J lost 3; bases outside the gene matches: 5. CDR3 DNA: TGCGCCAGCAGCTTGGAGGGTCAGGGGGACACTGAAGCTTTCTTT. Translated, it gives CASSLEGQGDTEAFF.

DNA for the CDR3: TGTGCCAGTGGGCCGACAGGGGGGAGGCGGAAACTGTTTTTT. This translates into CASGPTGGRRKLFF. V usage is TRBV6-5 and J usage is TRBJ1-4, with 9 bases aligning to TRBD1. CDR3 length: 14 residues. Germline CDR1 is MNHEY and CDR2 is SVGAGI. V gave up 9 bases and J gave up 11 bases; unmatched junction bases: 13.

The rearrangement uses TRBV11-2 and TRBJ2-1; 14 nucleotides line up with TRBD2. Germline CDR1 reads SGHAT; CDR2 reads FQNNGV. CDR3 size: 17 residues. Trimming removed 5 bases from V and 2 bases from J; junction bases left unmatched: 5. CDR3 bases: TGTGCCAGCAGCGCACGACTAGCGGGGGGGGCCTACAATGAGCAGTTCTTC. The encoded protein is CASSARLAGGAYNEQFF. The full variable domain, rest sourced from reference TRBV11-2 and TRBJ2-1, is EAGVAQSPRYKIIEKRQSVAFWCNPISGHATLYWYQQILGQGPKLLIQFQNNGVVDDSQLPKDRFSAERLKGVDSTLKIQPAKLEDSAVYLCASSARLAGGAYNEQFFGPGTRLTVL.

This clone was seen once. The chain joins TRBV27 to TRBJ2-3, with TRBD2 identical over 9 bases. CDR1 is MNHEY, CDR2 SMNVEV, per germline (reference sequence). The CDR3 is 14 residues long. The V and J ends lost 6 bases and 0 bases, in that order; junction bases with no gene match: 1. CDR3 sequence: CASSAGGSTDTQYF. The CDR3 coding sequence is TGTGCCAGCAGCGCGGGAGGGAGCACAGATACGCAGTATTTT.

V usage is TRBV21-1 and J usage is TRBJ1-1. TRBV21-1 is noted as a pseudogene. The CDR3 length is 16 residues. CDR3 protein: CASRIVLLHNSTEAFF. The DNA of the CDR3 is TGTGCCAGCAGGATAGTTTTGCTACACAATTCCACTGAAGCTTTCTTT.

V and J are TRBV7-2 and TRBJ2-5; 7 bases line up with TRBD2. This CDR3 comprises 15 residues. The V and J ends lost 2 bases and 10 bases, in that order; junction bases with no gene match: 13. Looked up from germline, CDR1 is SGHTA and CDR2 is FQGNSA. In DNA form, the CDR3 reads TGTGCCAGCAGCTTATCCCCCGGGGCCACGGGGGGCCAGTACTTC. It encodes CASSLSPGATGGQYF.